The TCR beta chain under discussion was sequenced for a study of CD8 T cells in ankylosing spondylitis. Points from the study as a whole: Blood of patients with ankylosing spondylitis appeared to be characterized by a TCR beta motif of several highly homologous variants. Disease-linked clones, CD8+, were relatively rare in peripheral blood. Significantly higher representation of disease-linked clones was reported for matched ankylosing spondylitis synovial fluid. Past research had described some motif variants in reactive arthritis synovial fluid and blood.

V lost 0 bases and J lost 9; bases outside the gene matches: 10. The CDR3 spans 16 residues. CDR1 MGHRA and CDR2 YSYEKL come from the germline V gene. In making TCR beta libraries, quantitative 5'-RACE with molecular barcodes was used. TCRdb independently ran MiXCR on the 5' RACE reads; one entry per CDR3 protein. The profile covers around 480,000 distinct CDR3 sequences, with about 15% appearing a single time and 0.85% to 1.3% taken by the ten largest. This clonotype came up a few times. Its antigen is still unknown. This sequence joins TRBV4-1 and TRBJ2-1, with TRBD2 identical over 8 bases. Specimen: blood, either unsorted or a sorted T cell fraction (not recorded which). This TCR was recovered from a male donor with ankylosing spondylitis. The CDR3, as DNA: TGCGCCAGCAGCCAAGAAGTTCGGACTAGCAAGGGTGAGCAGTTCTTC. This translates into CASSQEVRTSKGEQFF.